The 30 T cell receptor beta chains in this list originate from one sample, sequenced in a study of T cells in localized non-small cell lung cancer. Only in-frame clones appear in the TCRdb table, and some are missing; sequencing was by immunoSEQ multiplex PCR. Here the sample spans approximately 24,000 clones, roughly 80% being singletons. This material consisted of peripheral blood, taken before any cancer treatment. The receptors were sampled from a man aged 40 to 70 with stage III squamous cell lung carcinoma.

This clone turned up a few times. V and J are TRBV18 and TRBJ2-2; maybe TRBD1 (6 bases). Looked up from germline, CDR1 is KGHSH and CDR2 is LQKENI. The CDR3 sequence is 15 residues long. V lost 5 bases to trimming and J lost 1 base, with 11 bases between them. CDR3 coding DNA: TGTGCCAGCTCAAGGTACAGGGAGAACACCGGGGAGCTGTTTTTT. Translating it yields CASSRYRENTGELFF.

The chain links TRBV18 to TRBJ2-5; 7 bases line up with TRBD1. V lost 0 bases and J lost 4; bases outside the gene matches: 2. CDR1 and CDR2 (germline): KGHSH, LQKENI. The CDR3 length is 14 residues. CDR3 in amino acids: CASSPPGQRETQYF. The CDR3 coding sequence is TGTGCCAGCTCACCACCGGGACAGAGAGAGACCCAGTACTTC.

This chain connects TRBV7-8 to TRBJ2-5, with D hard to call. This CDR3 region has 14 residues. Germline CDR1 is SGHVS and CDR2 is FQNEAQ. The V gene lost 2 bases and the J gene lost 5 bases, with 12 bases spanning the gap. For the CDR3, the DNA is TGTGCCAGCAGCTTAACAGCGTGGGCCGAGACCCAGTACTTC. This encodes CASSLTAWAETQYF. The full variable domain, in which reference TRBV7-8 and TRBJ2-5 provide the parts outside the CDR3, is GAGVSQSPRYKVAKRGQDVALRCDPISGHVSLFWYQQALGQGPEFLTYFQNEAQLDKSGLPSDRFFAERPEGSVSTLKIQRTQQEDSAVYLCASSLTAWAETQYFGPGTRLLVL.

V is TRBV19 and J is TRBJ2-1; perhaps TRBD2 as D (7 bases). This CDR3 has 14 amino acids. The germline V gene has CDR1 LNHDA and CDR2 SQIVND (reference sequence). V lost 5 bases and J lost 7, with 15 bases in between. This chain's CDR3 is CASSGGGAVNEQFF. Written as DNA, the CDR3 is TGTGCCAGTAGTGGAGGGGGGGCCGTGAATGAGCAGTTCTTC.

The genes are TRBV2 and TRBJ1-5; D is ambiguous. The V gene lost 3 bases and the J gene lost 5 bases, with 8 bases spanning the gap. The CDR3 covers 13 residues. Germline loops: CDR1 SNHLY, CDR2 FYNNEI. CDR3 coding DNA: TGTGCCAGCAGTGAGAGTGTTTATCAGCCCCAGCATTTT. This codes for CASSESVYQPQHF. Filled out from reference TRBV2 and TRBJ1-5, the complete variable domain reads EPEVTQTPSHQVTQMGQEVILRCVPISNHLYFYWYRQILGQKVEFLVSFYNNEISEKSEIFDDQFSVERPDGSNFTLKIRSTKLEDSAMYFCASSESVYQPQHFGDGTRLSIL.

The V call is TRBV15, the J call TRBJ2-7; D might be TRBD1 (7 bases). The CDR3 length is 14 residues. V was shortened by 3 bases and J by 1 base, with 10 bases between the two germline ends. Germline loops: CDR1 LNHNV, CDR2 YYDKDF (reference sequence). The CDR3 DNA follows: TGTGCCACCAGCAGGGGGGGACAGTCCTACGAGCAGTACGTC. It encodes CATSRGGQSYEQYV.

V and J are TRBV29-1 and TRBJ2-7; D uncertain. Trimming cost V 4 bases and J 1 base, with 8 bases left between them. Germline values: CDR1 SQVTM, CDR2 ANQGSEA. The CDR3 is 12 residues long. The CDR3 DNA is TGCAGCGTTGTTCCGACTTCCTACGAGCAGTACTTC. Amino acid sequence: CSVVPTSYEQYF.

This clone occurred a few times. This chain uses TRBV7-2 with TRBJ2-3, with 8 bases fitting TRBD2. V was pared by 5 bases and J by 0 bases, with 7 bases of the junction left unmatched. This CDR3 is 16 amino acids long. From germline, CDR1 is SGHTA and CDR2 FQGNSA. CDR3 nucleotide sequence: TGTGCCAGCAGCACGGCCGGGACTAGGAGCACAGATACGCAGTATTTT. Protein sequence: CASSTAGTRSTDTQYF.

V usage is TRBV5-5 and J usage is TRBJ2-5; tentatively, D is TRBD1 or TRBD2 (8 bases each). CDR3 length equals 16 residues. The germline V gene encodes CDR1 SGHKS and CDR2 YYEKEE (reference sequence). Trimming took off 3 bases at V and 7 bases at J, with 22 bases between the two ends. The CDR3 DNA sequence: TGTGCCAGCAGCTATAGACAGGGGCGGGGGGCCGTGACCCAGTACTTC. It yields the protein CASSYRQGRGAVTQYF.

The chain combines TRBV7-9 with TRBJ1-2, with 9 bases matching TRBD1. Germline values: CDR1 SEHNR, CDR2 FQNEAQ (reference sequence). CDR3 size: 13 residues. Losses at the gene ends were 3 bases for V and 10 bases for J; bases not matched to a gene: 6. CDR3 DNA: TGTGCCAGCAGCTTGGGACAGGGAGGGATCTACACCTTC. It is translated as CASSLGQGGIYTF.

The chain combines TRBV5-6 with TRBJ1-2; D gene unclear. The CDR3 is made up of 11 amino acids. The germline gives CDR1 SGHDT, CDR2 YYEEEE. V gave up 0 bases and J gave up 5 bases, with 2 bases separating them. CDR3 nucleotides: TGTGCCAGCAGCTTGGGATATGGCTACACCTTC. Protein sequence: CASSLGYGYTF.

This rearrangement joins TRBV2 to TRBJ2-1; 9 bases agree with TRBD1. The CDR3 consists of 16 residues. V was pared by 2 bases and J by 7 bases, with 9 bases of the junction left unmatched. Germline-derived CDR1 and CDR2 are SNHLY and FYNNEI. The CDR3 reads CASSEIGTGWENEQFF. CDR3 DNA: TGTGCCAGCAGTGAAATCGGGACAGGGTGGGAAAATGAGCAGTTCTTC.

The chain recombines TRBV6-5 with TRBJ2-2; D call uncertain. The CDR3 is made up of 13 amino acids. The germline CDR1 and CDR2 sequences are MNHEY and SVGAGI. V was pared by 7 bases and J by 0 bases, with 6 bases between. The DNA for the CDR3 is TGTGCCAGCATAAGCCCGAACACCGGGGAGCTGTTTTTT. Translated: CASISPNTGELFF.

The chain has TRBV7-3 and TRBJ2-4, with 13 positions matching TRBD2. The CDR3 consists of 16 residues. From germline, CDR1 is SGHTA and CDR2 FQGTGA. The ends lost 2 bases at V and 4 bases at J; junction bases unmatched: 2. This CDR3 is CASSLPGLAGKNIQYF. The CDR3 DNA follows: TGTGCCAGCAGCTTACCGGGACTAGCGGGAAAAAACATTCAGTACTTC. The full variable domain, rest sourced from reference TRBV7-3 and TRBJ2-4, is GAGVSQTPSNKVTEKGKYVELRCDPISGHTALYWYRQSLGQGPEFLIYFQGTGAADDSGLPNDRFFAVRPEGSVSTLKIQRTERGDSAVYLCASSLPGLAGKNIQYFGAGTRLSVL.

The rearrangement links TRBV30 to TRBJ2-4, with D perhaps matching TRBD2 (5 bases). Germline CDR1 GTSNPN, CDR2 SVGIG (reference sequence). This CDR3 region has 17 residues. The germline V and J ends were trimmed by 0 bases and 9 bases, with 24 bases remaining between them. The DNA for the CDR3 is TGTGCCTGGAGTGTACTGGGAGTGGGGTCATCCCGGACCATTCAGTACTTC. It is translated as CAWSVLGVGSSRTIQYF.

The rearrangement uses TRBV18 and TRBJ2-5; no reliable D call. V was clipped by 0 bases and J by 7 bases, with 18 bases between them. The CDR3 is made up of 16 amino acids. The germline V gene encodes CDR1 KGHSH and CDR2 LQKENI. The CDR3 loop reads CASSPPSNPDVATQYF. CDR3 bases: TGTGCCAGCTCACCACCGTCAAACCCCGACGTAGCGACCCAGTACTTC.

This clone is classed as large. The V call is TRBV18, the J call TRBJ1-4; perhaps TRBD1 as D (5 bases). This CDR3 is built from 13 residues. The germline V gene has CDR1 KGHSH and CDR2 LQKENI. Trimming cost V 3 bases and J 5 bases, with 7 bases left between them. CDR3 protein: CASSPGRNEKLFF. The CDR3 DNA sequence: TGTGCCAGCTCACCGGGACGGAATGAAAAACTGTTTTTT.

This chain connects TRBV10-1 to TRBJ1-1; TRBD1 might be the D (5 bases). The CDR3 runs 13 residues. CDR1 is WNHNN, CDR2 SYGVQD, per germline (reference sequence). V was shortened by 4 bases and J by 8 bases, with 14 bases between the two germline ends. DNA for the CDR3: TGCGCCAGCAGTGGGTTGCGTACAGGAGAAGCTTTCTTT. This sequence encodes CASSGLRTGEAFF.

The V call is TRBV6-4, the J call TRBJ1-1; D is unresolved. The CDR3 runs to 13 residues. Trimming pared 0 bases from V and 2 bases from J, leaving 4 bases between. Germline V gene sequence: CDR1 MRHNA, CDR2 SNTAGT. The CDR3: CASSDSDNTEAFF. For the CDR3, the DNA is TGTGCCAGCAGTGACTCGGACAACACTGAAGCTTTCTTT.

This rearrangement joins TRBV11-3 to TRBJ2-1; perhaps TRBD2 as D (6 bases). The germline V gene has CDR1 SGHNT and CDR2 YENEEA. The V end lost 4 bases, the J end lost 2 bases, and 12 bases lay between the germline ends. The CDR3 spans 15 residues. CDR3 nucleotide sequence: TGTGCCAGCAGCTCCCGGACTAACCCCTACAATGAGCAGTTCTTC. Its translation is CASSSRTNPYNEQFF.

The chain couples TRBV19 to TRBJ2-1; possible D gene TRBD2, 6 bases. The V end was cut by 7 bases, the J end by 11 bases, with 18 bases between. The length of the CDR3 is 13 residues. Germline loops: CDR1 LNHDA, CDR2 SQIVND (reference sequence). The CDR3 spells CASTRDSPGKQFF. In DNA, the CDR3 is TGTGCCAGTACCCGGGACTCTCCCGGAAAGCAGTTCTTC.

The V gene is TRBV23-1, the J gene TRBJ1-2; D not certain. TRBV23-1 is marked as an open reading frame, function uncertain. The CDR3 extends over 14 amino acids. Trimming took off 6 bases at V and 4 bases at J, with 15 bases between the two ends. Here the CDR3 reads CASSPMGPGYGYTF. DNA of the CDR3: TGCGCCAGCAGCCCAATGGGTCCGGGCTATGGCTACACCTTC.

Only one count was recorded for this clone. The chain uses TRBV7-9 and TRBJ2-3; 12 bases align to TRBD2. The CDR3 has 16 residues. Germline CDR1 and CDR2: SEHNR and FQNEAQ (reference sequence). V lost 3 bases, J lost 1 base, and 2 bases stayed unmatched. The CDR3 nucleotides read TGTGCCAGCAGCTTTCGACTAGCGGGGGGCACAGATACGCAGTATTTT. This gives the protein CASSFRLAGGTDTQYF.

The V gene is TRBV25-1, the J gene TRBJ1-2; a possible D gene is TRBD1 (5 bases). Germline V gene lookup returns CDR1 MGHDK and CDR2 SYGVNS. The CDR3 covers 13 residues. The germline V and J ends were trimmed by 4 bases and 6 bases, with 12 bases remaining between them. The CDR3 DNA reads as TGTGCCAGCAGTGTGGGGGAGTGGGATGGCTACACCTTC. This sequence encodes CASSVGEWDGYTF.

The V call is TRBV6-5, the J call TRBJ1-3; possibly TRBD1 for D (6 bases). The V gene lost 4 bases and the J gene lost 4 bases, with 17 bases spanning the gap. Germline V gene sequence: CDR1 MNHEY, CDR2 SVGAGI. This CDR3 is 16 amino acids long. CDR3 region: CASSSSGGGEGNTIYF. CDR3 bases: TGTGCCAGCAGTTCGTCTGGGGGGGGCGAAGGAAACACCATATATTTT.

The chain links TRBV27 to TRBJ2-7, with D perhaps TRBD2 (6 bases). With 6 bases removed from V and 4 bases from J, the gap between germline ends came to 13 bases. Germline V gene sequence: CDR1 MNHEY, CDR2 SMNVEV (reference sequence). This CDR3 contains 13 residues. CDR3 coding DNA: TGTGCCAGCAGCCCTACTAGCTGGTACGAGCAGTACTTC. Protein sequence: CASSPTSWYEQYF.

The chain employs TRBV6-4 and TRBJ1-2, with 8 bases that match TRBD1. V lost 4 bases to trimming and J lost 5 bases; unmatched junction nucleotides: 12. From germline, CDR1 is MRHNA and CDR2 SNTAGT. The CDR3 covers 16 residues. In nucleotides, the CDR3 is TGTGCCAGCAGTGGCGAGTCGGGGACAGGACATTATGGCTACACCTTC. This translates into CASSGESGTGHYGYTF.

The rearrangement joins TRBV19 to TRBJ2-3, with D possibly being TRBD2 (7 bases). V gave up 5 bases and J gave up 6 bases, with 15 bases separating them. The germline CDR1 and CDR2 sequences are LNHDA and SQIVND (reference sequence). The CDR3 extends over 14 amino acids. In nucleotides, the CDR3 is TGTGCCAGTAGTTCGCGGGGGCCCTTGGATACGCAGTATTTT. This gives the protein CASSSRGPLDTQYF.

This clone was found a few times. Sequence at one end of the junction differs from germline and may be a read error. The CDR3 is CASSLTANSPLHF. CDR3 bases: TGTGCCAGCAGCCTAACGGCGAATTCACCCCTCCACTTT. J is TRBJ1-6 and V is TRBV7-3; D call uncertain. CDR1 and CDR2 (germline): SGHTA, FQGTGA. CDR3 length equals 13 residues. The complete variable domain, with remaining parts taken from reference TRBV7-3 and TRBJ1-6, reads GAGVSQTPSNKVTEKGKYVELRCDPISGHTALYWYRQSLGQGPEFLIYFQGTGAADDSGLPNDRFFAVRPEGSVSTLKIQRTERGDSAVYLCASSLTANSPLHFGNGTRLTVT.

This clone was recorded once. This chain joins TRBV6-5 and TRBJ1-2, with D possibly TRBD1 on 5 matching bases. The germline V gene has CDR1 MNHEY and CDR2 SVGAGI. Trimming left V 6 bases short and J 6 bases short, with 14 bases between. The CDR3 loop spans 13 amino acids. The CDR3 loop is CASRQQAGNGYTF. Written as DNA, the CDR3 is TGTGCCAGCAGGCAACAGGCAGGGAATGGCTACACCTTC.